The 25 T cell receptor beta chains below were found in one sample sequenced in a study of cytomegalovirus exposure and HLA in healthy donors. PCR employed 60 Vbeta and 13 Jbeta primers. Repertoires were generated with immunoSEQ multiplex PCR, while TCRdb's copy carries only in-frame clones and drops some. This table lists about 140,000 clones. The sequenced sample consisted of PBMCs. These receptors were taken from a woman aged 18 to 35 in good health and CMV-seronegative.

The chain recombines TRBV28 with TRBJ2-2; 8 positions match TRBD2. The length of the CDR3 is 16 residues. The germline V gene has CDR1 MDHEN and CDR2 SYDVKM. The junction had 7 bases not matched to a gene; V was cut back by 7 bases and J by 0 bases. The CDR3 sequence is CASNDGGGANTGELFF. In DNA form, the CDR3 reads TGTGCCAGCAACGACGGGGGGGGCGCGAACACCGGGGAGCTGTTTTTT. The full variable domain, with the rest looked up from reference TRBV28 and TRBJ2-2, is DVKVTQSSRYLVKRTGEKVFLECVQDMDHENMFWYRQDPGLGLRLIYFSYDVKMKEKGDIPEGYSVSREKKERFSLILESASTNQTSMYLCASNDGGGANTGELFFGEGSRLTVL.

The J gene is TRBJ1-1, the V gene TRBV28; D might be TRBD1 (5 bases). The CDR3 has 14 residues. V was clipped by 7 bases and J by 1 base, with 13 bases between them. Germline V CDR1 and CDR2: MDHEN, SYDVKM. The DNA for the CDR3 is TGTGCCAGCAAAGGAGGGGCCCCGAACACTGAAGCTTTCTTT. Translating it yields CASKGGAPNTEAFF. Full variable domain (rest looked up from reference TRBV28 and TRBJ1-1): DVKVTQSSRYLVKRTGEKVFLECVQDMDHENMFWYRQDPGLGLRLIYFSYDVKMKEKGDIPEGYSVSREKKERFSLILESASTNQTSMYLCASKGGAPNTEAFFGQGTRLTVV.

The chain combines TRBV7-2 with TRBJ2-2, with D possibly being TRBD2 (6 bases). V gave up 4 bases and J gave up 8 bases, with 17 bases separating them. Per germline, CDR1 SGHTA and CDR2 FQGNSA. This CDR3 contains 15 residues. CDR3 sequence reads: CASSWNQPSAGELFF. CDR3 in DNA: TGTGCCAGCAGCTGGAACCAGCCTAGCGCTGGGGAGCTGTTTTTT.

The gene calls are TRBV4-3 and TRBJ2-5; D remains unclear. V gave up 1 base and J gave up 4 bases, with 7 bases separating them. This CDR3 comprises 13 residues. Germline CDR1 LGHNA, CDR2 YSLEER. The DNA for the CDR3 is TGCGCCAGCAGCCAAGTGATCAGAGAGACCCAGTACTTC. It encodes CASSQVIRETQYF.

The chain carries TRBV7-9 and TRBJ1-3, with D possibly TRBD1 on 5 matching bases. This CDR3 is 17 amino acids long. CDR1 and CDR2 (germline): SEHNR, FQNEAQ (reference sequence). Trimming took 6 bases from V and 0 from J, leaving 18 bases between them. This CDR3 reads CASRETGLLHSGNTIYF. CDR3 in DNA: TGTGCCAGCAGGGAGACGGGACTCCTTCACTCTGGAAACACCATATATTTT. Using reference TRBV7-9 and TRBJ1-3 for the parts outside the CDR3, the full variable domain is DTGVSQNPRHKITKRGQNVTFRCDPISEHNRLYWYRQTLGQGPEFLTYFQNEAQLEKSRLLSDRFSAERPKGSFSTLEIQRTEQGDSAMYLCASRETGLLHSGNTIYFGEGSWLTVV.

CDR3: CASSSTGVYEQYV. CDR3 DNA: TGTGCCAGCAGCTCCACGGGGGTATACGAGCAGTACGTC. This chain connects TRBV7-8 to TRBJ2-7, with D tentatively TRBD2 (6 bases). In germline, CDR1 is SGHVS, CDR2 FQNEAQ. V was clipped by 4 bases and J by 4 bases, with 11 bases between them. There are 13 residues in the CDR3.

The chain has TRBV2 and TRBJ2-3; D not resolved. The germline CDR1 and CDR2 sequences are SNHLY and FYNNEI. CDR3 length equals 12 residues. V was cut by 5 bases and J by 3 bases, with 6 bases left in between. The CDR3 DNA reads as TGTGCCAGCAGTCCTACTACAGATACGCAGTATTTT. Translating it yields CASSPTTDTQYF. Looking up the rest from reference TRBV2 and TRBJ2-3 gives the full variable domain: EPEVTQTPSHQVTQMGQEVILRCVPISNHLYFYWYRQILGQKVEFLVSFYNNEISEKSEIFDDQFSVERPDGSNFTLKIRSTKLEDSAMYFCASSPTTDTQYFGPGTRLTVL.

This chain uses TRBV4-3 with TRBJ1-1, with D possibly being TRBD1 (6 bases). V shed 1 base and J shed 4 bases, with 10 bases lying between them. The CDR3 contains 14 residues. Germline V gene data show CDR1 as LGHNA and CDR2 as YSLEER. CDR3 region: CASSQGNRATEAFF. The CDR3 nucleotides are TGCGCCAGCAGCCAAGGGAACAGGGCCACTGAAGCTTTCTTT.

This rearrangement joins TRBV6-1 to TRBJ2-7, with 8 bases fitting TRBD1. Per germline, CDR1 MNHNS and CDR2 SASEGT. CDR3 size: 13 residues. The J segment lost 5 bases and the V segment lost 4 bases, leaving 4 bases of the junction unmatched. The CDR3 region has the DNA TGTGCCAGCAGTGCCAGGGGGCAGAACGAGCAGTACGTC. Translation gives CASSARGQNEQYV.

The chain employs TRBV7-9 and TRBJ1-3; TRBD1 is a possible D gene (6 bases). The CDR3 is 16 residues long. Germline CDR1 and CDR2: SEHNR and FQNEAQ (reference sequence). Trimming removed 0 bases at V and 0 bases at J, with 9 bases between. CDR3 sequence: CASSLAGGPSGNTIYF. The CDR3 DNA reads TGTGCCAGCAGCTTAGCGGGGGGGCCCTCTGGAAACACCATATATTTT.

V usage is TRBV7-2 and J usage is TRBJ2-3; 10 bases match TRBD1. The CDR3 contains 16 residues. Germline trimming cut 5 bases from V and 3 bases from J; bases unmatched to any gene: 8. Germline CDR1 SGHTA, CDR2 FQGNSA. CDR3 residues: CASSPRQGAPTDTQYF. CDR3 nucleotides: TGTGCCAGCAGCCCAAGACAGGGGGCGCCGACAGATACGCAGTATTTT. The full variable domain, completed using reference TRBV7-2 and TRBJ2-3, is GAGVSQSPSNKVTEKGKDVELRCDPISGHTALYWYRQSLGQGLEFLIYFQGNSAPDKSGLPSDRFSAERTGGSVSTLTIQRTQQEDSAVYLCASSPRQGAPTDTQYFGPGTRLTVL.

The J gene is TRBJ1-1, the V gene TRBV29-1; TRBD1 is a possible D gene (6 bases). Trimming took 0 bases from V and 4 from J, leaving 15 bases between them. CDR3 length: 15 residues. The germline CDR1 and CDR2 sequences are SQVTM and ANQGSEA. The CDR3 loop reads CSVEDQPGAGTEAFF. CDR3 nucleotide sequence: TGCAGCGTTGAAGATCAGCCAGGGGCAGGCACTGAAGCTTTCTTT.

The chain couples TRBV11-2 to TRBJ2-2; D perhaps matches TRBD2 (6 bases). CDR1 SGHAT and CDR2 FQNNGV come from the germline V gene. Trimming cost V 2 bases and J 6 bases, with 16 bases left between them. The CDR3 has 16 amino acids. CDR3 sequence (DNA): TGTGCCAGCAGCTTATCCCGACTAGTCTTCTCCGGGGAGCTGTTTTTT. Translated: CASSLSRLVFSGELFF.

J is TRBJ2-7 and V is TRBV27, with TRBD2 matching 12 bases. CDR1 MNHEY and CDR2 SMNVEV come from the germline V gene (reference sequence). V shed 5 bases and J 7 bases; nucleotides not matched to a gene: 9. The CDR3 consists of 15 residues. This CDR3 reads CASSVLAGGPGEQYF. CDR3 nucleotide sequence: TGTGCCAGCAGTGTCCTAGCGGGAGGGCCGGGGGAGCAGTACTTC.

The rearrangement uses TRBV6-1 and TRBJ2-7, with D perhaps matching TRBD1 (6 bases). Germline V lookup: CDR1 MNHNS, CDR2 SASEGT. CDR3 length: 13 residues. V lost 6 bases and J lost 6, with 15 bases in between. The CDR3 DNA is TGTGCCAGCAGAGGACAGACCGGAGTCGAGCAGTACTTC. Translating gives CASRGQTGVEQYF.

The chain employs TRBV27 and TRBJ2-5; 11 bases fit TRBD2. Germline CDR1 MNHEY, CDR2 SMNVEV (reference sequence). J lost 2 bases, V lost 8 bases, and 22 bases had no gene match. The CDR3 covers 20 residues. The CDR3 region is CASSSKKLASGRLRQETQYF. The CDR3, as DNA: TGTGCCAGCTCCTCCAAGAAGCTGGCTAGCGGGAGGTTGAGGCAAGAGACCCAGTACTTC.

The chain joins TRBV15 to TRBJ1-4; 7 positions match TRBD1. V dropped 3 bases and J dropped 3; count of bases not matched to a gene: 7. Germline values: CDR1 LNHNV, CDR2 YYDKDF (reference sequence). The CDR3 has 16 amino acids. In DNA form, the CDR3 reads TGTGCCACCAGCAGGGATCGACAGGGTGCTAATGAAAAACTGTTTTTT. Translation gives CATSRDRQGANEKLFF. The whole variable domain, filled in from reference TRBV15 and TRBJ1-4, reads DAMVIQNPRYQVTQFGKPVTLSCSQTLNHNVMYWYQQKSSQAPKLLFHYYDKDFNNEADTPDNFQSRRPNTSFCFLDIRSPGLGDTAMYLCATSRDRQGANEKLFFGSGTQLSVL.

This chain joins TRBV11-1 and TRBJ2-3, with 11 bases aligning to TRBD2. Trimming at V came to 3 bases and at J to 2 bases, leaving 10 bases not matched to a gene. CDR3 length: 18 amino acids. CDR1 and CDR2 from the germline V gene are SGHAT and FQDESV (reference sequence). CDR3 protein: CASSFGLAGSIATDTQYF. The CDR3 bases are TGTGCCAGCAGCTTCGGACTAGCGGGTTCTATAGCCACAGATACGCAGTATTTT.

The J gene is TRBJ2-1, the V gene TRBV5-4, with TRBD2 matching 14 bases. The CDR3 spans 18 residues. The trim removed 4 bases at V and 3 bases at J, leaving 9 bases unmatched. Germline assignment: CDR1 SGHNT and CDR2 YYREEE (reference sequence). CDR3 DNA sequence: TGTGCCAGCAGCGCAGGGACTAGCGGGAGTCGGGTCTACAATGAGCAGTTCTTC. Protein: CASSAGTSGSRVYNEQFF.

This chain uses TRBV7-8 with TRBJ2-7, with TRBD2 matching 14 bases. The CDR3 loop spans 16 amino acids. Germline V gene data show CDR1 as SGHVS and CDR2 as FQNEAQ. Trimming removed 4 bases from V and 8 bases from J; junction bases left unmatched: 10. The CDR3 DNA sequence: TGTGCCAGCAGCTCCACTTCCGGGACTAGCGGGGGAAAGCAGTACTTC. This translates into CASSSTSGTSGGKQYF.

The genes are TRBV11-3 and TRBJ2-3; no reliable D call. From germline, CDR1 is SGHNT and CDR2 YENEEA. Trimming left V 5 bases short and J 2 bases short, with 14 bases between. The CDR3 runs to 15 residues. CDR3 loop: CASSPMRENTDTQYF. The CDR3 DNA reads as TGTGCCAGCAGCCCGATGCGAGAAAACACAGATACGCAGTATTTT.

The chain uses TRBV6-1 and TRBJ2-5, with TRBD1 matching 7 bases. Matching the DNA end better, TRBJ2-7 makes the J call doubtful. The V gene's germline CDR1 is MNHNS and CDR2 SASEGT. The CDR3 has 13 amino acids. CDR3 nucleotides: TGTGCCAGCAGTTCACAGGGGCCTGGCGAGCAGTACTTC. It encodes CASSSQGPGEQYF.

The chain combines TRBV6-1 with TRBJ1-2, with 8 bases lining up with TRBD1. Germline V CDR1 and CDR2: MNHNS, SASEGT. Trimming removed 6 bases from V and 4 bases from J; junction bases left unmatched: 4. CDR3 length: 13 amino acids. CDR3 loop: CASSEDRAYGYTF. In DNA form, the CDR3 reads TGTGCCAGCAGCGAGGACAGGGCCTATGGCTACACCTTC.

V usage is TRBV7-2 and J usage is TRBJ2-1, with TRBD2 matching 7 bases. V lost 5 bases, J lost 6 bases, and 7 bases stayed unmatched. CDR3 size: 14 residues. In germline, CDR1 is SGHTA, CDR2 FQGNSA. The CDR3 spells CASSPGTIANEQFF. The CDR3 DNA reads TGTGCCAGCAGCCCAGGGACTATCGCCAATGAGCAGTTCTTC.

The gene calls are TRBV7-2 and TRBJ1-2, with a tentative D call TRBD1 (5 bases). Germline CDR1 reads SGHTA; CDR2 reads FQGNSA. The length of the CDR3 is 16 residues. V shed 1 base and J shed 0 bases, with 12 bases lying between them. In DNA, the CDR3 is TGTGCCAGCAGCTTAGTGGCTTCAGGGTCTAACTATGGCTACACCTTC. It translates to CASSLVASGSNYGYTF.